The 17 T cell receptor beta chains presented below share a single source sample, sequenced in a study of shared clonotypes between healthy human individuals. Only in-frame clones appear in the TCRdb table, and some are missing; sequencing was by immunoSEQ multiplex PCR. Among roughly 2.2 million clones, less than 95% were seen once, and the ten largest hold more than 0.35%. Sequencing input: naive CD4+ T cells from PBMCs. Described subset: CD45RA+ positively selected. The receptors come from a man aged 18 to 30 in good health. Some clones in this sample may be carry-over from other donors' samples.

This clone was seen only once. An end of the junction does not agree with germline; a read error may underlie this. Other DNA sequences in the sample encode the same CDR3. V is TRBV11-2 and J is TRBJ2-2; possibly TRBD2 for D (6 bases). The CDR3 spans 17 residues. CDR1 is SGHAT and CDR2 is FQNNGV in the germline V gene. This CDR3 is CASSFPTLTRRTGELFF. CDR3 sequence (DNA): TGTGCTAGCAGCTTCCCAACGTTGACTAGGAGAACCGGGGAGCTGTTTTTT.

This chain links TRBV10-3 with TRBJ1-5; the D is unclear. Trimming took 0 bases from V and 0 from J, leaving 9 bases between them. The CDR3 has 16 residues. Germline V gives CDR1 ENHRY, CDR2 SYGVKD. CDR3 sequence reads: CAISESSRYSNQPQHF. As DNA, the CDR3 is TGTGCCATCAGTGAGTCGTCGCGATATAGCAATCAGCCCCAGCATTTT.

V gene TRBV18 combines with J gene TRBJ1-1, with a tentative D call TRBD1 (5 bases). This CDR3 has 14 amino acids. Trimming left V 5 bases short and J 1 base short, with 11 bases between. CDR1 KGHSH and CDR2 LQKENI come from the germline V gene. The CDR3 nucleotides are TGTGCCAGCTCAGGGGGACCTCGGAACACTGAAGCTTTCTTT. Its protein is CASSGGPRNTEAFF.

The chain employs TRBV10-1 and TRBJ2-3, with 7 positions matching TRBD2. Germline V gene sequence: CDR1 WNHNN, CDR2 SYGVQD (reference sequence). CDR3 size: 18 residues. J gave up 6 bases and V 4 bases, and 19 bases lay outside the gene matches. In DNA form, the CDR3 reads TGCGCCAGCAGTGTGGAATTTGTACTAGCGTGGGGGTCGGATACGCAGTATTTT. It codes for CASSVEFVLAWGSDTQYF.

This chain uses TRBV5-1 with TRBJ2-2; unclear D gene. This CDR3 contains 14 residues. The germline V gene encodes CDR1 SGHRS and CDR2 YFSETQ. Trimming removed 0 bases at V and 4 bases at J, with 7 bases between. CDR3 DNA: TGCGCCAGCAGCTTGGACGCTAGCACCGGGGAGCTGTTTTTT. Translating it yields CASSLDASTGELFF.

This chain uses TRBV7-2 with TRBJ2-1; 8 bases match TRBD2. Germline lookup yields CDR1 SGHTA and CDR2 FQGNSA. The CDR3 consists of 15 residues. Germline trimming cut 1 base from V and 8 bases from J; bases unmatched to any gene: 7. The CDR3 sequence: CASSLEGLGSHEQFF. The CDR3 DNA is TGTGCCAGCAGCTTAGAGGGACTAGGTAGCCATGAGCAGTTCTTC.

J is TRBJ2-4 and V is TRBV19; weak D call: TRBD2 (5 bases). The V gene's germline CDR1 is LNHDA and CDR2 SQIVND (reference sequence). Trimming cost V 9 bases and J 2 bases, with 8 bases left between them. This CDR3 is 12 amino acids long. CDR3 sequence (DNA): TGTGCCAGCGGGAAACCCAAAAACATTCAGTACTTC. Translation: CASGKPKNIQYF.

V usage is TRBV28 and J usage is TRBJ1-6; a possible D gene is TRBD1 (5 bases). The V gene lost 3 bases and the J gene lost 8 bases, with 14 bases spanning the gap. The CDR3 is made up of 15 amino acids. Germline V gene data show CDR1 as MDHEN and CDR2 as SYDVKM. DNA of the CDR3: TGTGCCAGCAGTTTGCCCGGGCCCAGGGATTCACCCCTCCACTTT. Translation gives CASSLPGPRDSPLHF.

In DNA, the CDR3 is TGTGCCAGTAGTATAAGTTTGGGACTGAGCAATCAGCCCCAGCATTTT. This translates into CASSISLGLSNQPQHF. The V gene is TRBV19, the J gene TRBJ1-5; a weak D match, TRBD1 (5 bases). The CDR3 is made up of 16 amino acids. Germline CDR1 LNHDA, CDR2 SQIVND (reference sequence). The V and J ends lost 2 bases and 1 base respectively, with 12 bases between them.

The chain uses TRBV7-9 and TRBJ1-2; D possibly corresponds to TRBD1 (5 bases). In germline, CDR1 is SEHNR, CDR2 FQNEAQ (reference sequence). Trimming removed 1 base from V and 7 bases from J, with 13 bases in between. The CDR3 extends over 14 amino acids. CDR3 sequence reads: CASSLGSGVGGYTF. CDR3 nucleotides: TGTGCCAGCAGCTTAGGATCGGGGGTTGGTGGCTACACCTTC.

This clone occurred once. The J gene is TRBJ2-5, the V gene TRBV30; D remains ambiguous. The CDR3 consists of 13 residues. From germline, CDR1 is GTSNPN and CDR2 SVGIG (reference sequence). V lost 4 bases to trimming and J lost 2 bases, with 11 bases between them. The CDR3 region is CAWTKVPQETQYF. CDR3 sequence (DNA): TGTGCCTGGACTAAGGTTCCTCAAGAGACCCAGTACTTC.

V is TRBV27 and J is TRBJ2-2; 10 bases are shared with TRBD1. Germline V gives CDR1 MNHEY, CDR2 SMNVEV (reference sequence). The V and J ends lost 6 bases and 6 bases, in that order; junction bases with no gene match: 1. The CDR3 sequence is 13 residues long. DNA for the CDR3: TGTGCCAGCAGAGGACAGGGGGCCGGGGAGCTGTTTTTT. Translated, it gives CASRGQGAGELFF.

V usage is TRBV7-9 and J usage is TRBJ2-7; D unclear. This CDR3 is 12 amino acids long. V was clipped by 2 bases and J by 9 bases, with 11 bases between them. Germline CDR1 SEHNR, CDR2 FQNEAQ (reference sequence). In DNA form, the CDR3 reads TGTGCCAGCAGCTTAATTAGTACAGCGCAGTACTTC. Residues: CASSLISTAQYF.

This clone has only one observation. The chain combines TRBV6-1 with TRBJ2-1; 8 nucleotides align to TRBD2. The CDR3 spans 16 residues. CDR1 and CDR2 (germline): MNHNS, SASEGT. The junction had 6 bases not matched to a gene; V was cut back by 4 bases and J by 1 base. The CDR3 nucleotides read TGTGCCAGCAGTGGACTTCTAGCGGGTTCCTACAATGAGCAGTTCTTC. Translated, it gives CASSGLLAGSYNEQFF.

The V and J genes are TRBV7-2 and TRBJ2-2; TRBD2 might be the D (5 bases). Per germline, CDR1 SGHTA and CDR2 FQGNSA. CDR3 length equals 15 residues. V shed 5 bases and J shed 6 bases, with 16 bases lying between them. CDR3 bases: TGTGCCAGCAGCGTTACACTAGTTGTGGCCGGGGAGCTGTTTTTT. Translating it yields CASSVTLVVAGELFF.

This clone was detected once. Other nucleotide sequences from this sample produce the same CDR3. This chain connects TRBV5-1 to TRBJ1-1, with D maybe TRBD1 (5 bases). CDR3 length: 13 residues. Germline V gene data show CDR1 as SGHRS and CDR2 as YFSETQ. The germline V and J ends were trimmed by 5 bases and 3 bases, with 11 bases remaining between them. This CDR3 reads CASSWGGDTEAFF. DNA for the CDR3: TGCGCCAGCAGTTGGGGCGGAGACACTGAAGCTTTCTTT.

This clone appeared once. The chain carries TRBV5-6 and TRBJ2-7, with 8 bases matching TRBD1. In germline, CDR1 is SGHDT, CDR2 YYEEEE. The CDR3 is made up of 16 amino acids. The V gene end was trimmed by 2 bases and the J gene end by 3 bases; junction bases not matched to a gene: 10. This chain's CDR3 is CASSFSIATGVYEQYF. In DNA, the CDR3 is TGTGCCAGCAGCTTCTCGATCGCGACAGGGGTCTACGAGCAGTACTTC.